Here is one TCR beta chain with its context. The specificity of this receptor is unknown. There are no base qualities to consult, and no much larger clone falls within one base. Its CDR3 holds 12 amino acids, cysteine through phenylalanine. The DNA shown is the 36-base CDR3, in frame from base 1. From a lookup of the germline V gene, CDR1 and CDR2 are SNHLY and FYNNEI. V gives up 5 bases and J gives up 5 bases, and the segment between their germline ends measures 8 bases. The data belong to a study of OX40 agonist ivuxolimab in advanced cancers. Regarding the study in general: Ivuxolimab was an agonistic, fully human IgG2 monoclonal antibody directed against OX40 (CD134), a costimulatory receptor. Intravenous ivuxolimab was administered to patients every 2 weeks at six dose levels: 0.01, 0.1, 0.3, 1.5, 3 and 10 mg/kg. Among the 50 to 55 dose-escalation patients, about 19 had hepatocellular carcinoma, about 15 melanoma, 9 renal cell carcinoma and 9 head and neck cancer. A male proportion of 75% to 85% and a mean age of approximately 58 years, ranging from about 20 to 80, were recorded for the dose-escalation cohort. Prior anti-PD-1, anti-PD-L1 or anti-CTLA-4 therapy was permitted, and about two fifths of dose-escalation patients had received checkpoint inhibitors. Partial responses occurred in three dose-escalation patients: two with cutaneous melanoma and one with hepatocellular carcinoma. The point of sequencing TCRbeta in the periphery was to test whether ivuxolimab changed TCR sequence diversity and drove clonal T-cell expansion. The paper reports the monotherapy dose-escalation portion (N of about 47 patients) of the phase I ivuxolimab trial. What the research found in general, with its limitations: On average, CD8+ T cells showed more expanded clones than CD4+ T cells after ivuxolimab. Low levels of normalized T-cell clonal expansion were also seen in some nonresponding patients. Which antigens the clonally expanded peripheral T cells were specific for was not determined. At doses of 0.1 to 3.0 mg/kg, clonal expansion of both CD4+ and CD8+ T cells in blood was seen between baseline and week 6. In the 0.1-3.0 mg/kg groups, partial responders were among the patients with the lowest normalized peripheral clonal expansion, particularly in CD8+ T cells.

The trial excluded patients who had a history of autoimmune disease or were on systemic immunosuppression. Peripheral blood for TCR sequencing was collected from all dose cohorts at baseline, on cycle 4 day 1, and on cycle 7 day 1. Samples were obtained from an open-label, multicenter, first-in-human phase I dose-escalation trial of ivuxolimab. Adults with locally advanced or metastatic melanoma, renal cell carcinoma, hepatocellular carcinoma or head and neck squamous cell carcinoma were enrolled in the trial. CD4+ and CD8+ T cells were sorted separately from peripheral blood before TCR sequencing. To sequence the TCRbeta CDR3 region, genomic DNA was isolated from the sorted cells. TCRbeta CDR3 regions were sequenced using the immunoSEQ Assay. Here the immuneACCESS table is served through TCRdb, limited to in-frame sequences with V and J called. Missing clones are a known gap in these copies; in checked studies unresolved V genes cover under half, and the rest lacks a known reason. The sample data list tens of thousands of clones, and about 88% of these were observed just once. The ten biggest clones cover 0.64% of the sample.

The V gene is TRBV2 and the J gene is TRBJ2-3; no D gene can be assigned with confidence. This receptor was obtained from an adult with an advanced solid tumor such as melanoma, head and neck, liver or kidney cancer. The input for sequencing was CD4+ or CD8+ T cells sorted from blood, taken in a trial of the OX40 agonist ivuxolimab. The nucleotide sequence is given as TGTGCCAGCAGTTCTTCACGAGATACGCAGTATTTT. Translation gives CASSSSRDTQYF.